This T cell receptor beta chain was sequenced during a study of identifying expanded T cells in peripheral blood. Sequenced by immunoSEQ multiplex PCR; TCRdb stores in-frame clones only, minus some. The sample has 91,000 or so clones, 88% seen once. Germline V gene lookup returns CDR1 SNHLY and CDR2 FYNNEI. The CDR3 has 21 residues. Unmatched junction bases numbered 16, after V lost 0 bases and J lost 1 base. This clonotype was sampled from a person aged 18-70 years in good health. The chain is built from TRBV2 and TRBJ2-2; 8 bases align to TRBD2. The sequencing sample was made of blood. The CDR3 bases are TGTGCCAGCAGTGAAGCCACCCTATGGCGGAAGACTAGCGAGAACACCGGGGAGCTGTTTTTT. Its translation is CASSEATLWRKTSENTGELFF.